This TCR beta chain was sequenced for a study of shared clonotypes between healthy human individuals. Profiling relied on immunoSEQ multiplex PCR, and the TCRdb table lists in-frame clones only, not all of them. The sample carries roughly 2.1 million clones, about 92% recorded once. Turning to this clone: Its target is not known.

The CDR3 runs to 17 residues. V gave up 3 bases and J gave up 2 bases, with 20 bases separating them. CDR1 and CDR2 (germline): MDHEN, SYDVKM. Positive CCR7 selection of CD45RO-negative cells yielded the naive CD8 cells, and terminally differentiated effector memory CD45RA+ cells were excluded. Only Caucasian adults living in Nashville, Tennessee served as donors. Study results and caveats: Unshared clonotypes carried lower generation probabilities than those common to all four donors.

Material for sequencing was naive CD8+ T cells from PBMCs. The TCR sequence derives from a man between 18 and 29 years old in good health. Some clones in this sample may be carry-over from other donors' samples. This rearrangement joins TRBV28 to TRBJ2-7; TRBD1 or TRBD2 may be the D gene (6 bases each). The CDR3 here is CASSFGGIATGAYEQYF. In nucleotides, the CDR3 is TGTGCCAGCAGTTTCGGCGGGATAGCGACAGGCGCCTACGAGCAGTACTTC.